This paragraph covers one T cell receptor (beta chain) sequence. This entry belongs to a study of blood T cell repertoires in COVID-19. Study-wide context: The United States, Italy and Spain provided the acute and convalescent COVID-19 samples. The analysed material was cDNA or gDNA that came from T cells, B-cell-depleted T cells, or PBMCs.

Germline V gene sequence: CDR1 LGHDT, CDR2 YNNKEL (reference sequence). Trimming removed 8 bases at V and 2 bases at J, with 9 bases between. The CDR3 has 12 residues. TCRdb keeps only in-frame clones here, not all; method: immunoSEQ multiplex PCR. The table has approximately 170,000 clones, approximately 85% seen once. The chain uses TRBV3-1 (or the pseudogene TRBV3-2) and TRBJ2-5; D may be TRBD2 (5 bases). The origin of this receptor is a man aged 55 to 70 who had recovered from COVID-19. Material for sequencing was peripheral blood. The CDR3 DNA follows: TGTGCCAGCGGTCGGGGACAAGAGACCCAGTACTTC. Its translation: CASGRGQETQYF.